This T cell receptor (beta chain) is drawn from a study of early stage breast cancer tumors. Study-wide background: Most invasive tumors, about 80% of the 16, were ER+/PR+/HER2-. Average read coverage per sample was roughly 9.1-fold.

Notes on the study in general: Commonly generated sequences made up most enriched TCRB sequences shared between patients.

In regard to this clone: The target antigen is unknown.

Trimming took 4 bases from V and 5 from J; bases not matched to a gene: 0. This CDR3 is 13 amino acids long. Germline loops: CDR1 SGHDT, CDR2 YYEEEE. Each sample had two DNA replicates, about 0.5 ug blood or around 1.4 ug tissue. Produced via immunoSEQ multiplex PCR; TCRdb's table is partial and in-frame only. This sample has some 41,000 clones, with approximately 72% found just once. The TCR comes from a person aged 50 to 59 with breast cancer. The chain links TRBV5-6 to TRBJ1-4; 9 nucleotides line up with TRBD1. Sequenced: blood. DNA for the CDR3: TGTGCCAGCAGCGGGACAGGGAATGAAAAACTGTTTTTT. Encoded protein: CASSGTGNEKLFF.